This TCR beta chain was sequenced during a study of blood T cell repertoires in COVID-19. Study at large: Researchers got acute and convalescent COVID-19 samples from the United States, Italy and Spain. PBMCs, B-cell-depleted T cells, or T cells provided the cDNA or gDNA that made up the material.

This CDR3 has 19 amino acids. The V gene end was trimmed by 2 bases and the J gene end by 9 bases; junction bases not matched to a gene: 19. CDR1 and CDR2 from the germline V gene are LGHNA and YNFKEQ. Original handling: Amplification with reference gene primers provided the estimates of nucleated cell counts. Some clones are missing from TCRdb's copy, which holds only in-frame ones; the method was immunoSEQ multiplex PCR. That table furnishes V, J and clone size, whereas the DNA furnished D and trimming. The sample contains about 120,000 clones, approximately 83% of which appear only once. This TCR derives from a woman aged 70-85 years with acute or convalescent COVID-19. The specimen was peripheral blood. The chain recombines TRBV4-2 with TRBJ2-1; 10 nucleotides match TRBD2. This chain's CDR3 is CASSQQFRVLAGERGEQFF. For the CDR3, the DNA is TGTGCCAGCAGCCAACAATTCCGCGTTCTAGCGGGAGAACGCGGTGAGCAGTTCTTC.